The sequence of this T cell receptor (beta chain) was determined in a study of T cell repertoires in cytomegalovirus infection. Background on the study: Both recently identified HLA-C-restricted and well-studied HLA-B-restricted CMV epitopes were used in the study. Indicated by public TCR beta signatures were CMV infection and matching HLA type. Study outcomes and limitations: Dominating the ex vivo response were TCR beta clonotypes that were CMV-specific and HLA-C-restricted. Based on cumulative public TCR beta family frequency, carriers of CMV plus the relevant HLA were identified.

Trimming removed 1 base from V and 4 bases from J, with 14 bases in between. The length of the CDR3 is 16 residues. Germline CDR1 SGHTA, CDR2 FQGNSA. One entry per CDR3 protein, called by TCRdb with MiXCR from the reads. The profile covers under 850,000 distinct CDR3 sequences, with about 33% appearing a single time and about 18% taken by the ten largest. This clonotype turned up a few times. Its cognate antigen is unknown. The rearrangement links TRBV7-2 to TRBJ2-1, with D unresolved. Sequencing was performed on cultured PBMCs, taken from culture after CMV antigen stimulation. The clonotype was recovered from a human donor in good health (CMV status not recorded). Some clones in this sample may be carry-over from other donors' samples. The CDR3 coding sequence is TGTGCCAGCAGCTTAGGAATAGTCCTTTCTTACAATGAGCAGTTCTTC. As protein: CASSLGIVLSYNEQFF.